Listed below are T cell receptor beta chains from one sample, sequenced in a study of response to subunit inactivated influenza vaccine. TCRdb re-derived calls from the RT-PCR reads in MiXCR, one entry per CDR3 protein. This repertoire shows around 570,000 distinct CDR3 sequences, about 11% found once; its top ten account for around 10%. The sample was also reused in another study, on T cells expressing NK-cell markers.

The sequencing here drew on PBMCs from blood, taken on the day of vaccination. Every receptor here comes from a man aged 50-59 years who received an inactivated influenza vaccine. The CDR3 runs from the conserved cysteine through the conserved F or W. Fields, in order: V gene, clone size, J gene, D gene, CDR3 protein, CDR3 DNA. D genes are given only for firm matches. A clone size is listed for some rows: how often the clone was seen (once, few, many), or a class if it is expanded.

>TRBV20-1|few|TRBJ1-2|-
CSVADGDGYTF
TGCAGTGTAGCGGATGGGGATGGCTACACCTTC
>TRBV18|-|TRBJ1-1|TRBD1
CASSQDRAGGWTEAFF
TGTGCCAGCTCACAGGACCGGGCAGGGGGCTGGACTGAAGCTTTCTTT
>TRBV29-1|few|TRBJ1-4|-
CSARPTANEKLFF
TGCAGCGCGAGGCCTACCGCGAATGAAAAACTGTTTTTT
>TRBV6-2/TRBV6-3|many|TRBJ2-3|TRBD1
CASRTGQGAVNTQYF
TGTGCCAGCAGGACTGGGCAGGGGGCGGTTAATACGCAGTATTTT
>TRBV20-1|-|TRBJ2-3|-
CCARGRRGSTDTQYF
TGCTGTGCTAGAGGACGCAGGGGCAGCACAGATACGCAGTATTTT
>TRBV14|-|TRBJ2-5|-
CASSQMFIFQGVQETQYF
TGTGCCAGCAGCCAGATGTTTATTTTCCAGGGCGTCCAAGAGACCCAGTACTTC
>TRBV20-1|-|TRBJ1-5|-
CSARVGRYSNQPQHF
TGCAGTGCTAGAGTAGGGCGATATAGCAATCAGCCCCAGCATTTT
>TRBV4-1|-|TRBJ2-7|-
CASRLAPGVYEQYF
TGCGCCAGCAGACTAGCTCCCGGCGTCTATGAGCAGTACTTC
>TRBV4-2|few|TRBJ1-4|-
CASSQEWGAGEKLFF
TGTGCCAGCAGCCAAGAGTGGGGGGCGGGTGAAAAACTGTTTTTT
>TRBV18|few|TRBJ2-7|TRBD2
CASSLAGGEEQYF
TGTGCCAGCTCACTAGCGGGAGGGGAAGAGCAGTACTTC
>TRBV7-9|-|TRBJ2-4|-
CASSQGSSNIQYF
TGTGCCAGCTCACAGGGTAGTTCTAACATTCAGTACTTC
>TRBV15|few|TRBJ2-7|-
CATSRDEVGASPMNFYEQYF
TGTGCCACCAGCAGAGACGAAGTGGGGGCTAGCCCTATGAATTTCTACGAGCAGTACTTC
>TRBV20-1|-|TRBJ1-4|-
CSARDLNEKLFF
TGCAGTGCTAGAGATCTGAATGAAAAACTGTTTTTT
>TRBV29-1|few|TRBJ2-1|TRBD1
CSVEVSGGSEQFF
TGCAGCGTTGAGGTTTCAGGGGGCAGTGAGCAGTTCTTC
>TRBV20-1|-|TRBJ2-1|TRBD2
CSASVLRLAGETGEQFF
TGCAGTGCTAGTGTCCTGAGACTAGCGGGAGAGACGGGCGAGCAGTTCTTC
>TRBV7-8|-|TRBJ2-1|TRBD2
CATGATSGRRYNEQFF
TGTGCCACAGGGGCGACTAGCGGGAGAAGGTACAATGAGCAGTTCTTC
>TRBV7-2|few|TRBJ2-1|TRBD2
CASSGQLAGANNEQFF
TGTGCCAGCAGCGGGCAGCTAGCGGGAGCTAACAATGAGCAGTTCTTC
>TRBV2|few|TRBJ2-3|TRBD2
CATVREGWTDTQYF
TGTGCCACCGTCCGGGAGGGGTGGACAGATACGCAGTATTTT
>TRBV5-5|few|TRBJ2-5|TRBD1
CASSLPGQGQETQYF
TGTGCCAGCAGCTTGCCCGGACAGGGCCAAGAGACCCAGTACTTC
>TRBV7-9|-|TRBJ2-3|TRBD2
CASRTGLAGSDTQYF
TGTGCCAGCAGAACGGGACTAGCGGGATCAGATACGCAGTATTTT
>TRBV5-1|-|TRBJ2-1|-
CASSDQGGDFNEQFF
TGCGCCAGCAGCGATCAGGGGGGGGACTTCAATGAGCAGTTCTTC
>TRBV30|-|TRBJ2-4|-
CAWSRGEAKNIQYF
TGTGCCTGGAGTCGGGGAGAAGCCAAAAACATTCAGTACTTC
>TRBV12-3/TRBV12-4|-|TRBJ1-1|-
CASEAQGRTTEAFF
TGTGCCAGCGAAGCCCAGGGGAGGACCACTGAAGCTTTCTTT
>TRBV7-8|few|TRBJ1-2|TRBD1
CASSLNPQGGGYTF
TGTGCCAGCAGCTTAAACCCACAGGGGGGCGGCTACACCTTC
>TRBV11-1|-|TRBJ2-4|TRBD1
CASSPGQGALNIQYF
TGTGCCAGCAGCCCCGGACAGGGGGCTTTAAACATTCAGTACTTC
>TRBV7-2|-|TRBJ2-1|TRBD2
CASSPRRGLAGEQFF
TGTGCCAGCAGCCCACGTAGGGGACTAGCAGGGGAGCAGTTCTTC
>TRBV6-9|few|TRBJ2-7|-
CASKRGLFEQYF
TGTGCCAGCAAGAGGGGTCTGTTCGAGCAGTACTTC
>TRBV6-2/TRBV6-3|-|TRBJ2-1|-
CASSYTRTIKNNEQFF
TGTGCCAGCAGTTACACCCGGACTATAAAAAACAATGAGCAGTTCTTC
>TRBV27|few|TRBJ2-7|-
CASSPQTVITYEQYF
TGTGCCAGCAGTCCCCAGACGGTGATCACCTACGAGCAGTACTTC
>TRBV12-3/TRBV12-4|-|TRBJ2-7|-
CASSYGIGYEQYF
TGTGCCAGCAGTTATGGGATCGGTTACGAGCAGTACTTC
>TRBV7-8|few|TRBJ2-7|TRBD2
CASSLALAGGSYEQYF
TGTGCCAGCAGCTTAGCCCTAGCGGGGGGGTCCTACGAGCAGTACTTC
>TRBV2|-|TRBJ2-6|TRBD1
CASSLRLDRGGSGANVLTF
TGTGCCAGCAGTCTACGATTGGACAGGGGCGGCTCTGGGGCCAACGTCCTGACTTTC
>TRBV14|few|TRBJ2-1|-
CASSQGWSGSGEQFF
TGTGCCAGCAGCCAAGGGTGGTCGGGGAGCGGTGAGCAGTTCTTC
>TRBV20-1|few|TRBJ2-2|-
CSARDLEITGELFF
TGCAGTGCTAGAGATCTCGAAATCACCGGGGAGCTGTTTTTT
>TRBV5-6|-|TRBJ2-6|-
CASSHFGGGLRLSGANVLTF
TGTGCCAGCAGCCACTTTGGAGGGGGTCTTAGACTCTCTGGGGCCAACGTCCTGACTTTC
>TRBV3-1|few|TRBJ2-7|TRBD1
CASSQGNRGTYEQYF
TGTGCCAGCAGCCAAGGCAACAGGGGAACCTACGAGCAGTACTTC
>TRBV7-3|-|TRBJ1-1|-
CASSLRSGGDEAFF
TGTGCCAGCAGCTTAAGAAGCGGGGGGGATGAAGCTTTCTTT
>TRBV12-5|-|TRBJ2-1|-
CASGSERSSYNEQFF
TGTGCTAGTGGTTCCGAGCGGAGCTCCTACAATGAGCAGTTCTTC
>TRBV15|few|TRBJ2-7|-
CATSRDRVWTNEQYF
TGTGCCACCAGCAGAGATCGCGTTTGGACAAACGAGCAGTACTTC
>TRBV7-9|few|TRBJ2-1|-
CASSQDPYNEQFF
TGTGCCAGCAGCCAGGACCCGTACAATGAGCAGTTCTTC
>TRBV20-1|-|TRBJ2-7|TRBD2
CSARDLVAGVYEQYF
TGCAGTGCTAGAGATCTGGTAGCGGGAGTTTACGAGCAGTACTTC
>TRBV18|few|TRBJ2-7|-
CASSPEIGPYEQYF
TGTGCCAGCTCACCAGAGATAGGCCCCTACGAGCAGTACTTC
>TRBV24-1|-|TRBJ2-2|-
CATYENGGLITGELFF
TGTGCCACGTACGAGAATGGGGGCTTGATCACCGGGGAGCTGTTTTTT
>TRBV27|few|TRBJ1-2|TRBD1
CASSFRGVDYGYTF
TGTGCCAGCAGTTTCAGGGGGGTCGACTATGGCTACACCTTC
>TRBV12-3/TRBV12-4|many|TRBJ2-1|TRBD2
CASTSGGTTYNEQFF
TGTGCCAGCACCTCGGGAGGAACAACCTACAATGAGCAGTTCTTC
>TRBV7-8|-|TRBJ2-1|TRBD1
CASSLGQGNSNEQFF
TGTGCCAGCAGCTTGGGACAGGGTAACAGCAATGAGCAGTTCTTC
>TRBV12-3/TRBV12-4|few|TRBJ2-1|-
CASSLTGFNEQFF
TGTGCCAGCAGTTTAACGGGGTTCAATGAGCAGTTCTTC
>TRBV5-5|-|TRBJ1-1|-
CASSLSRPVYTEAFF
TGTGCCAGCAGCTTGTCTCGCCCCGTGTACACTGAAGCTTTCTTT
>TRBV20-1|many|TRBJ2-1|-
CSARPTVRASYNEQFF
TGCAGTGCTAGACCGACAGTAAGGGCTTCCTACAATGAGCAGTTCTTC
>TRBV11-2|few|TRBJ2-7|TRBD2
CASSFLRGGYEQYF
TGTGCCAGCAGCTTCCTCCGGGGGGGATACGAGCAGTACTTC
>TRBV7-2|-|TRBJ1-2|-
CASSFFEGSNYGYTF
TGTGCCAGCAGCTTTTTCGAGGGTTCTAACTATGGCTACACCTTC
>TRBV9|-|TRBJ2-3|-
CASSPPRGTNTDTQYF
TGTGCCAGCAGCCCCCCGAGGGGTACCAACACAGATACGCAGTATTTT
>TRBV2|-|TRBJ2-1|-
CASSANEQFF
TGTGCCAGCAGTGCCAATGAGCAGTTCTTC